What follows describes a single T cell receptor beta chain. Its target is not known. The sample originates from a study of shared clonotypes between healthy human individuals. Points from the study as a whole: Clonotypes shared by all four sorted-subset donors had higher generation probabilities than non-shared clonotypes.

Adult donors, all healthy and HIV-negative, had no recent acute infections or vaccinations. Naive CD45RA+ and memory CD45RA-negative subsets were split from CD4+ cells. Germline CDR1 is MDHEN and CDR2 is SYDVKM. This CDR3 has 14 amino acids. V gave up 8 bases and J gave up 4 bases, with 17 bases separating them. In the original analysis: ImmunoSEQ sequences covered only the junction and lacked quality scores; filtering therefore differed. Some clones are missing from TCRdb's copy, which holds only in-frame ones; the method was immunoSEQ multiplex PCR. V and J calls and clone size are those listed in that table; D and trimming were worked out from the DNA. Of about 2 million clones listed, 85% to 95% are singletons.

The chain has TRBV28 and TRBJ1-2; D is unclear. Sequenced: naive CD4+ T cells sorted from blood. The subset is: CD45RA+ positively selected. The clonotype originates from a man between 18 and 35 years old in good health. CDR3 loop: CASCRVQDLYGYTF. The CDR3, as DNA: TGTGCCAGCTGCCGGGTTCAGGATCTCTATGGCTACACCTTC.